This is a list of T cell receptor beta chains from one sample in a study of shared clonotypes between healthy human individuals. Libraries were prepared by immunoSEQ multiplex PCR; TCRdb keeps only in-frame clonotypes and omits some of them. This repertoire shows about 700,000 clones, roughly nine tenths found once; its top ten account for 20% to 25%. The sample comprised naive CD8+ T cells sorted from blood. The source of these receptors is a man aged 25-40 years in good health. CDR3s include the opening cysteine and the closing phenylalanine or tryptophan. A D gene is named only where the DNA matches it firmly. Where a row states a size, it is once, few, many or the class of an expanded clone; other rows omit it.

abundance,j_gene,v_gene,d_gene,CDR3nt,CDR3aa
-,TRBJ1-1,TRBV2,-,TGTGCCAGCAGTTCGGGACTCATCGACACTGAAGCTTTCTTT,CASSSGLIDTEAFF
-,TRBJ2-7,TRBV7-9,-,TGTGCCAGCAGGCGACCCGGCGGCTCCTACGAGCAGTACTTC,CASRRPGGSYEQYF
-,TRBJ2-7,TRBV27,-,TGTGCCAGCAGTTTAGGCAGCCCTGCCTACGAGCAGTACTTC,CASSLGSPAYEQYF
-,TRBJ2-7,TRBV14,-,TGTGCCAGCAGCCAAGTCCGGCTAGACCTTGGCAACGAGCAGTACTTC,CASSQVRLDLGNEQYF
once,TRBJ2-1,TRBV6-5,TRBD2,TGTGCCAGCAGTTACTCGGGCGGGAGGGCTTTTGAGCAGTTCTTC,CASSYSGGRAFEQFF
once,TRBJ2-3,TRBV7-2,TRBD2,TGTGCCAGCAGCCCTAGCGGGCCTAGCACAGATACGCAGTATTTT,CASSPSGPSTDTQYF
-,TRBJ2-7,TRBV5-1,-,TGCGCCAGCAGCTTACTGGACAGCTCCTACGAGCAGTACTTC,CASSLLDSSYEQYF
-,TRBJ2-1,TRBV5-1,TRBD2,TGCGCCAACAGCTTGGGGCTAGCGGGGAGCTCCTACAATGAGCAGTTCTTC,CANSLGLAGSSYNEQFF
-,TRBJ2-7,TRBV7-9,-,TGTGCCAGCAGCCTGGGGGAGACCTACGAGCAGTACTTC,CASSLGETYEQYF
-,TRBJ2-3,TRBV7-2,-,TGTGCCAGCAGCTCCTACCCCGGGACTACAGATACGCAGTATTTT,CASSSYPGTTDTQYF
once,TRBJ2-1,TRBV19,TRBD2,TGTGCCAGTAGTATAGGACTAGCGATTAGCTCCTACAATGAGCAGTTCTTC,CASSIGLAISSYNEQFF
-,TRBJ2-5,TRBV27,-,TGTGCCAGCAGCCTATTGGGGGGCGGGGAGACCCAGTACTTC,CASSLLGGGETQYF
-,TRBJ2-7,TRBV6-1,TRBD2,TGTGCCAGCAGTTCGATAGCGGGAGGGGACTACGAGCAGTACTTC,CASSSIAGGDYEQYF
-,TRBJ2-3,TRBV19,-,TGTGCCAGTAGTATCACTAGCCTTGCTACAGATACGCAGTATTTT,CASSITSLATDTQYF
-,TRBJ2-3,TRBV7-6,-,TGTGCCAGCAGCTTAGCTGGATCAGATACGCAGTATTTT,CASSLAGSDTQYF
-,TRBJ1-5,TRBV19,-,TGTGCCAGTAGTATAGGCCCCGGCGACAGGCTTGATTATAGCAATCAGCCCCAGCATTTT,CASSIGPGDRLDYSNQPQHF
-,TRBJ2-1,TRBV19,TRBD2,TGTGCCAGTAGAACACGACTAGCGGGGTGGGACAATGAGCAGTTCTTC,CASRTRLAGWDNEQFF
-,TRBJ1-4,TRBV11-2,-,TGTGCCAGCAGCTTAGTTATGTTGGGTAATGAAAAACTGTTTTTT,CASSLVMLGNEKLFF
-,TRBJ2-5,TRBV9,-,TGTGCCAGCAGCGTAGCGGGCACGTCATTAGAGACCCAGTACTTC,CASSVAGTSLETQYF
-,TRBJ2-1,TRBV7-2,-,TGTGCCAGCAGCCCTTCGGACAAATGGGAGAATGAGCAGTTCTTC,CASSPSDKWENEQFF
-,TRBJ2-7,TRBV5-6,-,TGTGCCAGCAGCTTCGGTCCGAGCTCCTACGAGCAGTACTTC,CASSFGPSSYEQYF
-,TRBJ2-7,TRBV27,TRBD2,TGTGCCAGCAGAAATAGCGGGAGCGCGATCTACGAGCAGTACTTC,CASRNSGSAIYEQYF
-,TRBJ2-2,TRBV25-1,TRBD2,TGTGCCAGCAGTGCCGGACTAGCGGGAGGAGCCGGGGAGCTGTTTTTT,CASSAGLAGGAGELFF
-,TRBJ2-5,TRBV2,-,TGTGCCAGCAGCGGACCCGAAGAGACCCAGTACTTC,CASSGPEETQYF
-,TRBJ2-3,TRBV27,-,TGTGCCAGCAGTTTTTCATCAAACGGTGCAGATACGCAGTATTTT,CASSFSSNGADTQYF
-,TRBJ2-3,TRBV10-1,TRBD2,TGCGCCAGCATTGGCGGGAGGGCCCTCTCGGGCACAGATACGCAGTATTTT,CASIGGRALSGTDTQYF
-,TRBJ1-4,TRBV5-6,TRBD1,TGTGCCAGCAGCACAGGGGGCATGGAGGGGAATGAAAAACTGTTTTTT,CASSTGGMEGNEKLFF
once,TRBJ1-6,TRBV4-1,-,TGCGCCAGCAGCCAACTAGTGGTTTCACCCCTCCACTTT,CASSQLVVSPLHF
-,TRBJ2-3,TRBV6-1,TRBD1,TGTGCCAGCAGTGAAGATCTAAATGGACAGGGTGTAACAGATACGCAGTATTTT,CASSEDLNGQGVTDTQYF
-,TRBJ2-1,TRBV4-1,TRBD2,TGCGCCAGCAGCCCCCTAGCGGACAATGAGCAGTTCTTC,CASSPLADNEQFF
-,TRBJ2-1,TRBV29-1,-,TGCAGCGTTGAAGATGGGATTAACAATGAGCAGTTCTTC,CSVEDGINNEQFF
few,TRBJ1-5,TRBV6-1,-,TGTGCCAGCAGTGATCTCATACCGCGGGCCCAGCATTTT,CASSDLIPRAQHF
-,TRBJ2-1,TRBV27,TRBD2,TGTGCCAGCAGTTCCCCACGCCAGCGGGGAGGCTACAATGAGCAGTTCTTC,CASSSPRQRGGYNEQFF
-,TRBJ2-5,TRBV19,TRBD1,TGTGCCAGTAGTATGGTTGACAGGGCAATGGAGACCCAGTACTTC,CASSMVDRAMETQYF
-,TRBJ1-2,TRBV4-3,-,TGCGCCAGCAGCCACGTCATAACTGGAGGGGATGGCTACACCTTC,CASSHVITGGDGYTF
-,TRBJ1-1,TRBV7-6,-,TGTGCCAGCAGCTTAGCGGCCCGGGGTTCGACTGAAGCTTTCTTT,CASSLAARGSTEAFF
-,TRBJ2-5,TRBV7-9,TRBD2,TGTGCCAGCAGCTTAGGTAGATTAGCAGGGAGGGCCGATGAGACCCAGTACTTC,CASSLGRLAGRADETQYF
-,TRBJ2-1,TRBV7-9,-,TGTGCCAGCAGCTTGGACTGGGGGCTATACAATGAGCAGTTCTTC,CASSLDWGLYNEQFF
once,TRBJ2-1,TRBV7-6,TRBD2,TGTGCCAGCAGCTTCCCCCGAGGGACTAGCGGCCACTACAATGAGCAGTTCTTC,CASSFPRGTSGHYNEQFF
-,TRBJ1-5,TRBV5-5,TRBD1,TGTGCCAGCAGCCCGCTGTTGGGACAGGGGGATCAGCCCCAGCATTTT,CASSPLLGQGDQPQHF
-,TRBJ2-1,TRBV16,-,TGTGCCAGCAGCCAATCAGGGGATGACAATGAGCAGTTCTTC,CASSQSGDDNEQFF
-,TRBJ1-1,TRBV9,TRBD1,TGTGCCAGCAGCGGAGGGACAGGGAGGTTGAAGAACACTGAAGCTTTCTTT,CASSGGTGRLKNTEAFF
-,TRBJ2-7,TRBV10-1,TRBD2,TGCGCCAGCAGTTTAGCGGGAAAGGTCTACGAGCAGTACTTC,CASSLAGKVYEQYF
-,TRBJ2-7,TRBV5-6,-,TGTGCCAGCAGCGTCTCAGATAACTACGAGCAGTACTTC,CASSVSDNYEQYF
-,TRBJ2-7,TRBV10-2,-,TGCGCCAGCAGTGAATCGCAGGGTCTCCAGTACGAGCAGTACTTC,CASSESQGLQYEQYF
-,TRBJ2-7,TRBV10-3,-,TGTGCCATCAGTGCCAAGCGGGGCAGGGGTTCCTACGAGCAGTACTTC,CAISAKRGRGSYEQYF
-,TRBJ2-1,TRBV9,-,TGTGCCAGCAGCGGCGAGCTCAGCAATGAGCAGTTCTTC,CASSGELSNEQFF
-,TRBJ2-2,TRBV27,-,TGTGCCAGCAGTTTAATAACCGGGGAGCTGTTTTTT,CASSLITGELFF
-,TRBJ2-7,TRBV6-1,TRBD1,TGTGCCAGCAGTGGCCGGACAGGCAACTCCTACGAGCAGTACTTC,CASSGRTGNSYEQYF
-,TRBJ1-3,TRBV6-1,-,TGTGCCAGCAGTGAATGGGACACTTCCTTCTCTGGAAACACCATATATTTT,CASSEWDTSFSGNTIYF
-,TRBJ1-5,TRBV28,TRBD1,TGTGCCAGCAGGGGACAGGGAATAGTCTATAGCAATCAGCCCCAGCATTTT,CASRGQGIVYSNQPQHF
-,TRBJ1-4,TRBV29-1,-,TGCAGCTCGAAGGGGATTGATGAAAAACTGTTTTTT,CSSKGIDEKLFF
-,TRBJ2-1,TRBV29-1,TRBD2,TGCAGCGTTTACGCTCTAGCGGGGCCCAATGAGCAGTTCTTC,CSVYALAGPNEQFF
-,TRBJ2-7,TRBV27,-,TGTGCCAGCAGTTTAACCGACAGCTACGAGCAGTACTTC,CASSLTDSYEQYF
-,TRBJ1-2,TRBV27,-,TGTGCCAGCACCTCAACCCTGGCGCGGAGTTCCTATAACTATGGCTACACCTTC,CASTSTLARSSYNYGYTF